These T cell receptor beta chains were read from a single sample in a study of shared clonotypes between healthy human individuals. Repertoires were generated with immunoSEQ multiplex PCR, while TCRdb's copy carries only in-frame clones and drops some. The profile shows about 2 million clones, 95% of them singletons. Sample: naive CD4+ T cells sorted from blood. These receptors all come from a man aged 18 to 30 in good health. Each CDR3 is given with its conserved first and last residue.

j_gene: TRBJ2-3; v_gene: TRBV7-2; CDR3aa: CASSLVLLAGGPNTQYF
j_gene: TRBJ1-2; v_gene: TRBV5-1; CDR3aa: CASSPIPVGVYGYTF
j_gene: TRBJ2-2; v_gene: TRBV11-2; CDR3aa: CASSPLESETNTGELFF
j_gene: TRBJ1-4; v_gene: TRBV7-9; CDR3aa: CASSRQGWDEKLFF
j_gene: TRBJ1-4; v_gene: TRBV15; CDR3aa: CATSREGTLNEKLFF
j_gene: TRBJ2-7; v_gene: TRBV15; CDR3aa: CATSRGTSGSDEQYF
j_gene: TRBJ2-7; v_gene: TRBV10-3; CDR3aa: CAIRVAGGTHEQYF
j_gene: TRBJ2-3; v_gene: TRBV5-1; CDR3aa: CASSLGSTGQVGDTQYF
j_gene: TRBJ2-1; v_gene: TRBV15; CDR3aa: CATSTVGTTFNHEQFF
j_gene: TRBJ1-1; v_gene: TRBV18; CDR3aa: CASSPLPLTGGVGNTEAFF
j_gene: TRBJ1-1; v_gene: TRBV7-9; CDR3aa: CASSHLGWQVAGTEAFF
j_gene: TRBJ2-5; v_gene: TRBV7-2; CDR3aa: CASSLNRGVVQETQYF
j_gene: TRBJ2-7; v_gene: TRBV27; CDR3aa: CASSLGPPYEQYF
j_gene: TRBJ2-7; v_gene: TRBV10-3; CDR3aa: CAISEDRAHEQYF
j_gene: TRBJ2-1; v_gene: TRBV10-1; CDR3aa: CASSDGLAGRRQFF
j_gene: TRBJ1-3; v_gene: TRBV2; CDR3aa: CASSALTQSGNTIYF
j_gene: TRBJ1-4; v_gene: TRBV5-8; CDR3aa: CASSLGGRLNEKLFF
j_gene: TRBJ1-4; v_gene: TRBV5-1; CDR3aa: CASSFRGGEREKLFF
j_gene: TRBJ1-6; v_gene: TRBV2; CDR3aa: CASSGRGYSPLHF
j_gene: TRBJ2-3; v_gene: TRBV6-6; CDR3aa: CASSYSGVNTDTQYF